The 9 T cell receptor beta chains below all came from one sample that was sequenced in a study of monozygotic twins with inflammatory bowel disease. Reprocessing the 5' RACE reads, TCRdb reports a single entry for every CDR3 protein and omits DNA. Its clone listing holds 200,000 to 250,000 distinct CDR3 sequences. Source material: blood. The receptors here all came from a human donor with ulcerative colitis or Crohn's disease, or a healthy co-twin of an affected twin (not recorded which).

The chain is built from TRBV7-9 and TRBJ2-7; TCRdb selects TRBD2, and the lack of DNA leaves this call unchecked. CDR3 length: 14 amino acids. In germline, CDR1 is SEHNR, CDR2 FQNEAQ (reference sequence). CDR3 sequence reads: CASSYKRGPYEQYF.

The chain uses TRBV9 and TRBJ2-2; TCRdb proposes TRBD1, but this gene call is untestable without DNA. The CDR3 consists of 13 residues. The germline gives CDR1 SGDLS, CDR2 YYNGEE. The CDR3 protein is CASSVGQTGELFF. Filled out from reference TRBV9 and TRBJ2-2, the complete variable domain reads DSGVTQTPKHLITATGQRVTLRCSPRSGDLSVYWYQQSLDQGLQFLIQYYNGEERAKGNILERFSAQQFPDLHSELNLSSLELGDSALYFCASSVGQTGELFFGEGSRLTVL.

The chain uses TRBV4-1 and TRBJ1-5. The CDR3 consists of 15 residues. Germline V gene sequence: CDR1 MGHRA, CDR2 YSYEKL. The CDR3: CASSQDLALRQPQHF.

This chain joins TRBV7-7 and TRBJ1-4; checking the TCRdb D call of TRBD1 is not possible without DNA. The CDR3 is made up of 13 amino acids. Per germline, CDR1 SSHAT and CDR2 FNYEAQ (reference sequence). The CDR3: CASSTIEGGKLFF.

The rearrangement links TRBV3-1 to TRBJ1-1; the TCRdb D gene call, TRBD1, has no DNA to confirm it. This CDR3 region has 13 residues. Per the germline V gene, CDR1 is LGHDT and CDR2 is YNNKEL (reference sequence). The CDR3 reads CASSQAQGSEAFF.

CDR3 loop: CASSTPGTGRAQYF. J is TRBJ2-5 and V is TRBV6-1; TCRdb proposes TRBD1, but this gene call is untestable without DNA. Germline lookup yields CDR1 MNHNS and CDR2 SASEGT. CDR3 length equals 14 residues.

The rearrangement uses TRBV6-6 and TRBJ1-5; TCRdb indicates TRBD1, and absent DNA this call remains unverified. Germline assignment: CDR1 MNHNY and CDR2 SVGAGI (reference sequence). The CDR3 is 14 residues long. The chain's CDR3 is CASSQTGAISPQHF.

The chain employs TRBV6-5 and TRBJ1-2. The CDR3 extends over 11 amino acids. Germline lookup yields CDR1 MNHEY and CDR2 SVGAGI. The CDR3 loop is CASRRTHGYTF.

This chain links TRBV20-1 with TRBJ1-2. The CDR3 has 13 amino acids. Germline CDR1 and CDR2: DFQATT and SNEGSKA (reference sequence). The CDR3 loop is CSASKTANYGYTF.